This TCR beta chain comes out of a study of a mutant IDH1 vaccine in newly diagnosed glioma. Study-level information: Beginning 4-6 weeks after radiotherapy alone, or with temozolomide cycles, vaccination took place. The treated population exhibited a male proportion of about 60%, a female proportion of roughly 38%, and a mean age of 40.4 years.

Data came from immunoSEQ multiplex PCR; TCRdb stores just in-frame clones and leaves some out. Of tens of thousands of clones detected, roughly 70% appear once; the ten largest clones hold 11%. Regarding time point: week 11, during vaccination. Each vaccine dose was 300 ug of mutant IDH1 20-mer peptide, with topical imiquimod. There are 14 residues in the CDR3. With V trimmed by 8 bases and J by 5 bases, 12 bases remained unmatched. CDR1 is MNHEY, CDR2 SMNVEV, per germline (reference sequence). As concerns this clone: Its antigen remains unknown.

The material was peripheral blood mononuclear cells (PBMCs), obtained from a glioma patient whose treatment included an IDH1 peptide vaccine. The TCR comes from a man aged 18 to 30 with glioma. Some clones in this sample may be carry-over from other donors' samples. This chain links TRBV27 with TRBJ2-7, with 7 bases matching TRBD2. CDR3: CASGRALGLDEQYF. CDR3 DNA: TGTGCCAGCGGGAGGGCCCTAGGATTGGACGAGCAGTACTTC.